The 27 T cell receptor beta chains listed next were all sequenced from one sample in a study of cytomegalovirus exposure and HLA in healthy donors. The data were produced by immunoSEQ multiplex PCR, yet TCRdb's version contains in-frame clones alone and is incomplete. The data hold approximately 54,000 clones, with around nine tenths observed a single time. Sequenced sample: PBMCs. The receptor source for this set is a woman aged 18 to 35 in good health and CMV-seropositive.

The sample holds one count of this clone. The chain joins TRBV6-5 to TRBJ2-3; 9 bases fit TRBD1. Trimming took 6 bases from V and 3 from J; bases not matched to a gene: 4. The germline gives CDR1 MNHEY, CDR2 SVGAGI. The CDR3 contains 14 residues. The CDR3 DNA reads as TGTGCCAGCAGACGGGACAGGGATACAGATACGCAGTATTTT. Its translation is CASRRDRDTDTQYF.

The chain couples TRBV4-1 to TRBJ1-5, with TRBD1 identical over 9 bases. CDR3 size: 18 residues. Per the germline V gene, CDR1 is MGHRA and CDR2 is YSYEKL. J lost 3 bases, V lost 3 bases, and 12 bases had no gene match. CDR3 amino acids: CASSQGTGYGGPNQPQHF. The CDR3 nucleotides are TGCGCCAGCAGCCAGGGGACAGGGTACGGTGGCCCCAATCAGCCCCAGCATTTT.

The chain joins TRBV15 to TRBJ2-1; TRBD2 might be the D (5 bases). Trimming stripped 8 bases from V and 3 bases from J, with 11 bases between. CDR3 length equals 13 residues. Germline values: CDR1 LNHNV, CDR2 YYDKDF (reference sequence). CDR3 bases: TGTGCCACCGCACAAGACTACTACAATGAGCAGTTCTTC. This translates into CATAQDYYNEQFF.

The V and J genes are TRBV7-3 and TRBJ1-1; 10 bases are a match to TRBD1. Germline lookup yields CDR1 SGHTA and CDR2 FQGTGA. The CDR3 contains 18 residues. With V trimmed by 0 bases and J by 3 bases, 10 bases remained unmatched. This CDR3 reads CASSLTGPRQGAYTEAFF. The CDR3 nucleotides read TGTGCCAGCAGCTTAACGGGCCCAAGACAGGGGGCGTACACTGAAGCTTTCTTT.

The chain couples TRBV6-5 to TRBJ1-2; 10 positions agree with TRBD1. Germline V gene sequence: CDR1 MNHEY, CDR2 SVGAGI. V gave up 4 bases and J gave up 4 bases; unmatched junction bases: 6. This CDR3 region has 15 residues. CDR3 bases: TGTGCCAGCAGTTCCGGACAGGGGGTTCTCTATGGCTACACCTTC. Encoded protein: CASSSGQGVLYGYTF.

V is TRBV28 and J is TRBJ2-3; D uncertain. This CDR3 comprises 13 residues. V lost 7 bases, J lost 5 bases, and 13 bases lay in between. CDR1 MDHEN and CDR2 SYDVKM come from the germline V gene. CDR3 residues: CASKIQSGDTQYF. CDR3 DNA sequence: TGTGCCAGCAAGATCCAGTCGGGAGATACGCAGTATTTT.

V gene TRBV5-4 combines with J gene TRBJ1-6; D not certain. The germline gives CDR1 SGHNT, CDR2 YYREEE (reference sequence). V lost 4 bases to trimming and J lost 8 bases, with 10 bases between them. The CDR3 runs 13 residues. CDR3 loop: CASSMAGDSPLHF. In nucleotides, the CDR3 is TGTGCCAGCAGCATGGCCGGGGATTCACCCCTCCACTTT.

The genes are TRBV6-6 and TRBJ1-5; 8 nucleotides align to TRBD1. Trimming at V came to 4 bases and at J to 8 bases, leaving 4 bases not matched to a gene. The CDR3 has 13 residues. In germline, CDR1 is MNHNY, CDR2 SVGAGI (reference sequence). CDR3 protein: CASSSDRVKPQHF. CDR3 DNA sequence: TGTGCCAGCAGTTCGGACAGGGTAAAGCCCCAGCATTTT.

The rearrangement joins TRBV4-2 to TRBJ1-2, with TRBD1 identical over 7 bases. V was pared by 4 bases and J by 6 bases, with 14 bases of the junction left unmatched. The CDR3 runs to 16 residues. Germline CDR1 LGHNA, CDR2 YNFKEQ. For the CDR3, the DNA is TGTGCCAGCAGCCCGAGGGGGCCGACAGGGACAGATGGCTACACCTTC. Translated, it gives CASSPRGPTGTDGYTF.

The CDR3 sequence is CASSQNPDRGIGEKLFF. The CDR3 region has the DNA TGCGCCAGCAGCCAGAACCCCGACAGGGGAATAGGTGAAAAACTGTTTTTT. The chain employs TRBV5-1 and TRBJ1-4, with TRBD1 matching over 8 bases. The V gene end was trimmed by 4 bases and the J gene end by 7 bases; junction bases not matched to a gene: 15. The CDR3 extends over 17 amino acids. Germline CDR1 and CDR2: SGHRS and YFSETQ. Based on the CDR3 plus reference TRBV5-1 and TRBJ1-4, the full variable domain is KAGVTQTPRYLIKTRGQQVTLSCSPISGHRSVSWYQQTPGQGLQFLFEYFSETQRNKGNFPGRFSGRQFSNSRSEMNVSTLELGDSALYLCASSQNPDRGIGEKLFFGSGTQLSVL.

This clone was seen once. The CDR3 sequence: CASGEGLAGGLYTGELFF. The CDR3 bases are TGTGCTAGTGGAGAGGGACTAGCGGGGGGACTATACACCGGGGAGCTGTTTTTT. J is TRBJ2-2 and V is TRBV12-5, with 15 positions matching TRBD2. This CDR3 is 18 amino acids long. After removal of 6 bases from V and 3 bases from J, the junction contained 8 bases not matched to a gene. Germline CDR1 reads LGHNT; CDR2 reads FRNRAP.

The J gene is TRBJ2-2, the V gene TRBV12-5; a weak D match, TRBD1 (6 bases). Looked up from germline, CDR1 is LGHNT and CDR2 is FRNRAP. The CDR3 consists of 16 residues. V lost 5 bases and J lost 7, with 20 bases in between. CDR3 in amino acids: CASGPPVRGTDGELFF. CDR3 nucleotides: TGTGCTAGTGGTCCCCCAGTAAGGGGGACGGACGGGGAGCTGTTTTTT.

The genes are TRBV12-5 and TRBJ1-6, with 10 positions matching TRBD1. Germline V gives CDR1 LGHNT, CDR2 FRNRAP. This CDR3 contains 15 residues. V lost 0 bases to trimming and J lost 16 bases; unmatched junction nucleotides: 9. CDR3 residues: CASGLVRTGGLSLHF. In DNA, the CDR3 is TGTGCTAGTGGTTTGGTTCGGACAGGGGGTTTGTCTCTCCACTTT. Full variable domain (rest looked up from reference TRBV12-5 and TRBJ1-6): DARVTQTPRHKVTEMGQEVTMRCQPILGHNTVFWYRQTMMQGLELLAYFRNRAPLDDSGMPKDRFSAEMPDATLATLKIQPSEPRDSAVYFCASGLVRTGGLSLHFGNGTRLTVT.

V gene TRBV5-1 combines with J gene TRBJ2-3; 7 bases line up with TRBD2. CDR1 and CDR2 from the germline V gene are SGHRS and YFSETQ. V shed 0 bases, J shed 2 bases, and the junction held 6 bases outside the gene matches. The CDR3 is made up of 16 amino acids. The DNA of the CDR3 is TGCGCCAGCAGCTTGGTAACGGGGGGAAACACAGATACGCAGTATTTT. It encodes CASSLVTGGNTDTQYF.

V usage is TRBV10-3 and J usage is TRBJ1-1; D ambiguous. V lost 3 bases and J 1 base, leaving 9 bases between the germline ends. CDR3 size: 14 residues. Germline V gene data show CDR1 as ENHRY and CDR2 as SYGVKD. CDR3 amino acids: CAISDENRNTEAFF. The CDR3 DNA sequence: TGTGCCATCAGTGATGAGAATAGGAACACTGAAGCTTTCTTT.

The rearrangement uses TRBV6-6 and TRBJ1-1; no reliable D call. Trimming took off 2 bases at V and 4 bases at J, with 17 bases between the two ends. The germline gives CDR1 MNHNY, CDR2 SVGAGI (reference sequence). The CDR3 covers 16 residues. CDR3 coding DNA: TGTGCCAGCAGTTACGACCGAGGACGGAGGTCCACTGAAGCTTTCTTT. Amino acid sequence: CASSYDRGRRSTEAFF.

V is TRBV6-5 and J is TRBJ1-6, with D tentatively TRBD1 (5 bases). The V end lost 5 bases, the J end lost 8 bases, and 16 bases lay between the germline ends. The CDR3 has 15 amino acids. Germline loops: CDR1 MNHEY, CDR2 SVGAGI. CDR3 nucleotides: TGTGCCAGCAGTACGGCGGGGCCAACACATTCACCCCTCCACTTT. It is translated as CASSTAGPTHSPLHF.

The chain has TRBV4-1 and TRBJ2-2, with D unresolved. Trimming cost V 4 bases and J 3 bases, with 3 bases left between them. The CDR3 runs 12 residues. Germline assignment: CDR1 MGHRA and CDR2 YSYEKL. CDR3 amino acids: CASSPYTGELFF. DNA of the CDR3: TGCGCCAGCAGCCCGTACACCGGGGAGCTGTTTTTT.

This clone was detected only a few times. Other DNA sequences of this sample code for an identical CDR3. This rearrangement joins TRBV11-2 to TRBJ1-4; TRBD1 matches at 8 bases. The CDR3 totals 14 residues. Germline V gene lookup returns CDR1 SGHAT and CDR2 FQNNGV. The ends lost 3 bases at V and 5 bases at J; junction bases unmatched: 2. The CDR3 DNA reads TGTGCCAGCAGCTTGGACAGGGTAAATGAAAAACTGTTTTTT. This gives the protein CASSLDRVNEKLFF.

V is TRBV18 and J is TRBJ1-3, with 9 positions matching TRBD1. This CDR3 is built from 16 residues. Trimming took 6 bases from V and 3 from J; bases not matched to a gene: 9. Germline loops: CDR1 KGHSH, CDR2 LQKENI. CDR3 sequence: CASSQGTGIFGNTIYF. CDR3 bases: TGTGCCAGCTCGCAAGGGACAGGGATCTTTGGAAACACCATATATTTT.

The chain couples TRBV5-1 to TRBJ2-5; TRBD1 might be the D (6 bases). From germline, CDR1 is SGHRS and CDR2 YFSETQ. V lost 5 bases to trimming and J lost 5 bases, with 19 bases between them. CDR3 length: 15 amino acids. CDR3 residues: CASSLQGPLRETQYF. CDR3 DNA: TGCGCCAGCAGTTTACAGGGTCCCTTGAGGGAGACCCAGTACTTC.

The chain has TRBV6-4 and TRBJ2-3; a weak D match, TRBD1 (6 bases). The CDR3 loop spans 15 amino acids. Trimming took 0 bases from V and 2 from J, leaving 9 bases between them. Germline CDR1 is MRHNA and CDR2 is SNTAGT. The CDR3: CASSDSWDNTDTQYF. CDR3 coding DNA: TGTGCCAGCAGTGACTCTTGGGACAACACAGATACGCAGTATTTT.

This chain connects TRBV9 to TRBJ2-7, with a weak D call TRBD1 (5 bases). The germline gives CDR1 SGDLS, CDR2 YYNGEE. V shed 2 bases and J shed 1 base, with 7 bases lying between them. The CDR3 sequence is 13 residues long. The CDR3 DNA follows: TGTGCCAGCAGCGTTGACAGTTCCTACGAGCAGTACTTC. It yields the protein CASSVDSSYEQYF. Drawing the rest from reference TRBV9 and TRBJ2-7, the complete variable domain is DSGVTQTPKHLITATGQRVTLRCSPRSGDLSVYWYQQSLDQGLQFLIQYYNGEERAKGNILERFSAQQFPDLHSELNLSSLELGDSALYFCASSVDSSYEQYFGPGTRLTVT.

This clone occurred a few times. The V gene is TRBV7-3, the J gene TRBJ2-3; TRBD1 matches 9 bases. V was pared by 4 bases and J by 3 bases, with 5 bases of the junction left unmatched. This CDR3 comprises 15 residues. CDR1 and CDR2 (germline): SGHTA, FQGTGA. CDR3 in amino acids: CASSSTGGKTDTQYF. The CDR3 DNA follows: TGTGCCAGCAGCTCGACAGGGGGGAAAACAGATACGCAGTATTTT.

V and J are TRBV28 and TRBJ2-1; 13 nucleotides align to TRBD2. J was trimmed by 10 bases and V by 5 bases; bases with no gene match: 11. The V gene's germline CDR1 is MDHEN and CDR2 SYDVKM. The CDR3 is 16 residues long. CDR3 DNA sequence: TGTGCCAGCAGTCTCTGGACTAGCGGGGGACGGGGGGAGCAGTTCTTC. Protein product: CASSLWTSGGRGEQFF.

CDR3 DNA: TGTGCCAGCAGTTTATCAGGGAGTGTGAACACTGAAGCTTTCTTT. This codes for CASSLSGSVNTEAFF. The rearrangement links TRBV27 to TRBJ1-1, with unresolved D. CDR3 length equals 15 residues. Germline V CDR1 and CDR2: MNHEY, SMNVEV (reference sequence). The V and J ends lost 0 bases and 0 bases respectively, with 8 bases between them.

This clone was counted once. The V call is TRBV28, the J call TRBJ2-3; TRBD1 is a possible D gene (5 bases). Germline CDR1 MDHEN, CDR2 SYDVKM. The CDR3 contains 11 residues. With 7 bases removed from V and 4 bases from J, the gap between germline ends came to 6 bases. CDR3 protein: CASKGADTQYF. In DNA, the CDR3 is TGTGCCAGCAAAGGGGCAGATACGCAGTATTTT.